This is a list of T cell receptor beta chains from one sample in a study of T cells in Graves' hyperthyroidism and ophthalmopathy. TCRdb used MiXCR to reprocess the multiplex PCR reads, holding one entry per CDR3 protein. Of 490,000 or so distinct CDR3 sequences detected, 20% to 25% appear once; the ten largest clones hold around 54%. The specimen sequenced was blood. The receptors derive from a woman in her seventies with Graves' ophthalmopathy. Each CDR3 is given with its conserved first and last residue. Each record gives: D gene, V gene, J gene, clone size, CDR3 protein, CDR3 DNA. A D gene is named only where the DNA matches it firmly. Clone sizes are given selectively: once, few, many, or a class where the clone is expanded.

TRBD1	TRBV9	TRBJ2-2	.	CASSRGTGSPGELFF	TGTGCCAGCAGCCGGGGGACAGGATCCCCCGGGGAGCTGTTTTTT
TRBD1	TRBV12-3/TRBV12-4	TRBJ1-4	many	CASRSTGGWEKLFF	TGTGCCAGCAGGTCCACAGGGGGCTGGGAAAAACTGTTTTTT
.	TRBV29-1	TRBJ2-7	.	CSVGLFDTYEQYF	TGCAGCGTTGGCCTTTTCGACACCTACGAGCAGTACTTC
.	TRBV20-1	TRBJ1-5	few	CSAVGTSNQPQHF	TGCAGTGCCGTGGGGACAAGCAATCAGCCCCAGCATTTT
.	TRBV20-1	TRBJ1-2	.	CSARTPNYGYTF	TGCAGTGCTAGGACACCTAACTATGGCTACACCTTC
.	TRBV6-5	TRBJ2-2	many	CASSYSIRFRRGNTGELFF	TGTGCCAGCAGTTACTCGATTAGGTTTCGGCGAGGTAACACCGGGGAGCTGTTTTTT
.	TRBV28	TRBJ2-1	few	CASRPMKQFF	TGTGCCAGCAGGCCAATGAAGCAGTTCTTC
.	TRBV28	TRBJ1-1	many	CASRNPGAYTEAFF	TGTGCCAGCAGAAATCCAGGGGCGTACACTGAAGCTTTCTTT
.	TRBV6-1	TRBJ2-7	few	CASVDRQPYEQYF	TGTGCCAGCGTTGATCGACAGCCCTACGAGCAGTACTTC
TRBD2	TRBV19	TRBJ2-7	.	CASSIVMRTSVTSSYEQYF	TGTGCCAGTAGTATAGTGATGCGGACTAGCGTAACGAGCTCCTACGAGCAGTACTTC
.	TRBV12-3/TRBV12-4	TRBJ2-1	.	CASSRTDQGGQFF	TGTGCCAGCAGCCGAACAGATCAGGGGGGGCAGTTCTTC
TRBD2	TRBV7-9	TRBJ2-1	.	CASSHPSGPRVGQFF	TGTGCCAGCAGCCACCCTAGCGGGCCCCGGGTGGGGCAGTTCTTC
.	TRBV7-9	TRBJ2-1	many	CASSFGDLYNEQFF	TGTGCCAGCAGCTTTGGTGACCTATACAATGAGCAGTTCTTC
.	TRBV29-1	TRBJ1-5	few	CSVTGTGGNQPQHF	TGCAGCGTTACCGGGACCGGAGGAAATCAGCCCCAGCATTTT
.	TRBV9	TRBJ1-2	few	CASSVGLGYGYTF	TGTGCCAGCAGCGTAGGACTCGGCTATGGCTACACCTTC
.	TRBV7-6	TRBJ2-7	.	CASSSDLGPRIYEQYF	TGTGCCAGCAGCTCCGATCTTGGACCAAGGATCTACGAGCAGTACTTC
TRBD2	TRBV5-4	TRBJ2-7	.	CASSSAGSPAGYEQYF	TGTGCCAGCAGTTCAGCGGGGTCCCCAGCCGGGTACGAGCAGTACTTC
.	TRBV2	TRBJ1-2	many	CASSDEQGLHGYTF	TGTGCCAGCAGTGACGAGCAGGGCTTGCATGGCTACACCTTC
.	TRBV6-6	TRBJ2-5	few	CASSYESWGTQYF	TGTGCCAGCAGTTACGAAAGCTGGGGGACCCAGTACTTC
TRBD2	TRBV11-2	TRBJ2-5	.	CASSFPGLAGAETQYF	TGTGCCAGCAGCTTCCCGGGACTAGCGGGAGCCGAGACCCAGTACTTC
.	TRBV11-3	TRBJ1-2	.	CASTGKPGQRLSGYTF	TGTGCCAGCACCGGAAAGCCGGGACAAAGGTTGAGTGGCTACACCTTC
TRBD2	TRBV7-2	TRBJ2-2	many	CASSSRPRGLLGELFF	TGTGCCAGCAGCTCCAGGCCTCGGGGACTACTCGGGGAGCTGTTTTTT
TRBD1	TRBV28	TRBJ1-5	many	CASSRQGISNQPQHF	TGTGCCAGCAGCCGACAGGGGATTAGCAATCAGCCCCAGCATTTT
TRBD2	TRBV4-3	TRBJ2-7	few	CASSQGSSGRYEQYF	TGCGCCAGCAGCCAAGGGTCCAGCGGGAGATACGAGCAGTACTTC
.	TRBV6-1	TRBJ2-7	many	CASSNTYEQYF	TGTGCCAGCAGTAACACATACGAGCAGTACTTC
TRBD2	TRBV12-5	TRBJ2-7	few	CASGLVLGPSGKPREQYF	TGTGCTAGTGGTTTGGTACTCGGGCCTAGCGGGAAGCCTCGGGAGCAGTACTTC
.	TRBV20-1	TRBJ2-7	once	CSASNPGGVEQYF	TGCAGTGCTAGTAATCCGGGGGGCGTCGAGCAGTACTTC
TRBD2	TRBV5-1	TRBJ2-7	many	CASSLAGGVWNEQYF	TGCGCCAGCAGCCTAGCGGGAGGCGTTTGGAACGAGCAGTACTTC
.	TRBV3-1	TRBJ1-1	.	CASSQGPGGGDTEAFF	TGTGCCAGCAGCCAAGGCCCAGGCGGGGGGGACACTGAAGCTTTCTTT
.	TRBV11-2	TRBJ2-7	few	CASWGENSYEQYF	TGTGCCAGCTGGGGGGAGAATTCCTACGAGCAGTACTTC
.	TRBV5-4	TRBJ2-3	.	CASSPAVTDTQYF	TGTGCCAGCAGCCCGGCGGTCACAGATACGCAGTATTTT
.	TRBV7-9	TRBJ2-1	.	CASSLWSSYNEQFF	TGTGCCAGCAGCTTGTGGAGCTCCTACAATGAGCAGTTCTTC
TRBD2	TRBV12-3/TRBV12-4	TRBJ2-3	few	CASSLVRTTSGRMISTDTQYF	TGTGCCAGCAGTTTAGTCCGGACGACTAGCGGGAGGATGATTAGCACAGATACGCAGTATTTT
.	TRBV20-1	TRBJ1-1	many	CSARDRRTPAPEAFF	TGCAGTGCTAGAGATCGTCGGACGCCCGCACCCGAAGCTTTCTTT
TRBD1	TRBV7-9	TRBJ2-7	.	CASSSDRDKIFYEQYF	TGTGCCAGCAGCTCGGACAGGGACAAGATATTCTACGAGCAGTACTTC
.	TRBV6-1	TRBJ2-1	.	CASSPLGRYEQFF	TGTGCCAGCAGTCCCCTGGGGCGGTATGAGCAGTTCTTC
TRBD2	TRBV9	TRBJ2-7	few	CASSVLASSGAEQYF	TGTGCCAGCAGCGTTCTGGCCTCTAGCGGCGCTGAGCAGTACTTC
.	TRBV28	TRBJ1-3	.	CASVAPARGNTIYF	TGTGCCAGCGTTGCCCCTGCTCGGGGAAACACCATATATTTT
.	TRBV29-1	TRBJ1-1	few	CSVMGPQNTEAFF	TGCAGCGTTATGGGACCGCAGAACACTGAAGCTTTCTTT
TRBD1	TRBV2	TRBJ1-2	few	CASRDRPNYGYTF	TGTGCCAGCCGGGACAGGCCTAACTATGGCTACACCTTC
.	TRBV20-1	TRBJ1-5	few	CSARSTGPNQPQHF	TGCAGTGCTAGATCCACAGGACCCAATCAGCCCCAGCATTTT
.	TRBV12-3/TRBV12-4	TRBJ2-2	.	CASSFINTNTGELFF	TGTGCCAGCAGTTTTATTAATACCAACACCGGGGAGCTGTTTTTT
.	TRBV9	TRBJ2-2	few	CASSVRSGNTGELFF	TGTGCCAGCAGCGTTCGAAGCGGGAACACCGGGGAGCTGTTTTTT
.	TRBV12-3/TRBV12-4	TRBJ2-5	.	CASSGRLTGVQETQYF	TGTGCCAGCAGTGGAAGACTGACGGGAGTACAAGAGACCCAGTACTTC
.	TRBV12-3/TRBV12-4	TRBJ2-7	many	CASSFRGAPYEQYF	TGTGCCAGCAGTTTTAGGGGGGCCCCCTACGAGCAGTACTTC
TRBD1	TRBV28	TRBJ2-3	many	CAVPSQGADTQYF	TGTGCCGTCCCCTCCCAGGGGGCAGATACGCAGTATTTT
TRBD2	TRBV4-1	TRBJ2-1	.	CASSHLAGGTSEQFF	TGCGCCAGCAGCCACCTAGCGGGAGGAACGAGTGAGCAGTTCTTC
TRBD2	TRBV4-2	TRBJ2-1	.	CASSQETSGFQNEQFF	TGTGCCAGCAGCCAAGAAACTAGCGGGTTCCAGAATGAGCAGTTCTTC
TRBD1	TRBV19	TRBJ2-7	.	CASSRTGGWGSYEQYF	TGTGCCAGTAGTCGGACAGGGGGATGGGGTTCCTACGAGCAGTACTTC
TRBD2	TRBV11-2	TRBJ2-7	many	CASSRGLAGGMYEQYF	TGTGCCAGCAGCCGGGGACTAGCGGGAGGAATGTACGAGCAGTACTTC
.	TRBV20-1	TRBJ1-5	few	CSARDLSLGSHNQPQHF	TGCAGTGCTAGAGATCTCTCGCTTGGGAGCCACAATCAGCCCCAGCATTTT
TRBD1	TRBV10-3	TRBJ1-6	.	CAIRLGQGANSPLHF	TGTGCCATCAGGCTCGGACAGGGTGCAAATTCACCCCTCCACTTT
.	TRBV7-9	TRBJ2-7	.	CASSKWGYEQYF	TGTGCCAGCAGCAAATGGGGGTACGAGCAGTACTTC
TRBD1	TRBV12-3/TRBV12-4	TRBJ1-2	.	CASSGGTGKEGDHYGYTF	TGTGCCAGCAGTGGGGGGACAGGGAAAGAAGGTGACCACTATGGCTACACCTTC
TRBD2	TRBV5-1	TRBJ2-7	.	CASSLEPGGSYEQYF	TGCGCCAGCAGCTTGGAGCCGGGGGGCTCCTACGAGCAGTACTTC